This T cell receptor beta chain appears in the sequencing data of a study of cytomegalovirus exposure and HLA in healthy donors. With respect to this clone: Its matching antigen is unknown.

A multiplex PCR was run with 60 Vbeta primers and 13 Jbeta primers. Produced via immunoSEQ multiplex PCR; TCRdb's table is partial and in-frame only. The table has about 140,000 clones, around four fifths seen once. Study conclusions and caveats: Sequencing artifact likely explains a cluster of highly shared sequence variants. Associated with cytomegalovirus, according to the listing, were fewer than 200 TCR beta chains.

The germline gives CDR1 SGHDT, CDR2 YYEEEE. Trimming shortened V by 4 bases and J by 0 bases, and 8 bases separated the two germline ends. This CDR3 spans 13 amino acids. The clonotype originates from a woman between 55 and 75 years old in good health and CMV-seropositive. Sequencing used PBMCs. The gene calls are TRBV5-6 and TRBJ2-7; tentative D call: TRBD1 (5 bases). The CDR3 region is CASSLRVSYEQYF. DNA of the CDR3: TGTGCCAGCAGCCTCAGGGTCTCCTACGAGCAGTACTTC.